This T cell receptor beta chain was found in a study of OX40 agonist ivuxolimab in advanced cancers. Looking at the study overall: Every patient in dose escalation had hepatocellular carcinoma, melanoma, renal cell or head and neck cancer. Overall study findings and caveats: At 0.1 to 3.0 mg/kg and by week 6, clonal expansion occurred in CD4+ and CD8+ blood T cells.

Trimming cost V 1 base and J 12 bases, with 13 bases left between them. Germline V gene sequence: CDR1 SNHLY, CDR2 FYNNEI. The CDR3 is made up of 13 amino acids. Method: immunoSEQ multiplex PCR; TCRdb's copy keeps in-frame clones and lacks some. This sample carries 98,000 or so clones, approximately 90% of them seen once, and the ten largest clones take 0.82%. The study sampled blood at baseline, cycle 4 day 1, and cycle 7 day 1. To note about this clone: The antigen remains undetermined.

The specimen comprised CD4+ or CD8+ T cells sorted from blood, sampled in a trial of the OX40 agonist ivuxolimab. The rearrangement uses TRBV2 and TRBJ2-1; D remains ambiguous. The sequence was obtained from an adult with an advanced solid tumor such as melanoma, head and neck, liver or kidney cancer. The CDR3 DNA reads TGTGCCAGCAGTGAAGAGGCGACCTCTGCGCAGTTCTTC. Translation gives CASSEEATSAQFF.